This T cell receptor (beta chain) was identified in a study of breast tumors, draining lymph nodes, adjacent tissues. General observations from the study: Tumor and nontumor repertoires were significantly more similar in luminal-like than in basal-like breast cancer. Tumor repertoires ranked between lymph nodes and nontumor tissue in diversity, with V and J gene preferences. Findings are consistent with lymph node origin and intratumoral expansion of most tumor T cells. Data only fit, rather than demonstrated, lymph node origin of most tumor T cells.

The lymph nodes were axillary draining lymph nodes from breast cancer patients. This clonotype occurred many times. The target antigen is unknown. V was trimmed by 4 bases and J by 12 bases, leaving 17 bases between them. Germline-derived CDR1 and CDR2 are SGDLS and YYNGEE. CDR3 length equals 13 residues. TCRdb re-analysed the multiplex PCR reads in MiXCR, keeping a single row per CDR3 protein. The repertoire holds 200,000 to 300,000 distinct CDR3 sequences, with 30% as singletons. Sequenced: axillary lymph node tissue. The chain recombines TRBV9 with TRBJ2-1, with D hard to call. This receptor was identified in a female donor with breast cancer. Some clones in this sample may be carry-over from other donors' samples. The CDR3 sequence is CASSPSTPGRQFF. The CDR3 bases are TGTGCCAGCAGCCCCTCCACCCCCGGGCGGCAGTTCTTC.